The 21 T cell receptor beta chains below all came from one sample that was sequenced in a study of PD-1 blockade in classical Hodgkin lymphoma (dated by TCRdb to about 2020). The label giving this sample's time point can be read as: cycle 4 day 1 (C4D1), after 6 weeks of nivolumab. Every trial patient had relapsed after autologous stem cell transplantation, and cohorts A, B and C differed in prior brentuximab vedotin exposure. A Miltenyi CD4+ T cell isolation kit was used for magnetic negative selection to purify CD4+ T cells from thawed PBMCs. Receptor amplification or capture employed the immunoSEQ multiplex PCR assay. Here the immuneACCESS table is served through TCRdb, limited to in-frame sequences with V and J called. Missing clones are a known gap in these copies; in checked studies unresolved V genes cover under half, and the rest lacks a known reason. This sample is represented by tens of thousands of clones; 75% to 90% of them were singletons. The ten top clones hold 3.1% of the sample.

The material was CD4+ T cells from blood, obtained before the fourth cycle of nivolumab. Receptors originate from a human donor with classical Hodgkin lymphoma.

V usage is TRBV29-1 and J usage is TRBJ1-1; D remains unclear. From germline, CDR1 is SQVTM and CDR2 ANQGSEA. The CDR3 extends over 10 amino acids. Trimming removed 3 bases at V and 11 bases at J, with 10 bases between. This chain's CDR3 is CSVEMSKAFF. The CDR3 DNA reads TGCAGCGTTGAGATGTCTAAGGCTTTCTTT.

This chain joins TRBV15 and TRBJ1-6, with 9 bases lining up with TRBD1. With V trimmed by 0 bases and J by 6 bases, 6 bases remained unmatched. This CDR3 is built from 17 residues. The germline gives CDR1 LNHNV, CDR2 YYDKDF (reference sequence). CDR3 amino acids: CATSRDEWDRVNSPLHF. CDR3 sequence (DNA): TGTGCCACCAGCAGAGATGAGTGGGACAGGGTTAATTCACCCCTCCACTTT.

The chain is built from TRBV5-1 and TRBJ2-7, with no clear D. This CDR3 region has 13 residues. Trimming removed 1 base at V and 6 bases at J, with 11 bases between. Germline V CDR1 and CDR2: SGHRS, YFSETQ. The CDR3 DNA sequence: TGCGCCAGCAGCTTGAACGGTTTCGGCGAGCAGTACTTC. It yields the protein CASSLNGFGEQYF.

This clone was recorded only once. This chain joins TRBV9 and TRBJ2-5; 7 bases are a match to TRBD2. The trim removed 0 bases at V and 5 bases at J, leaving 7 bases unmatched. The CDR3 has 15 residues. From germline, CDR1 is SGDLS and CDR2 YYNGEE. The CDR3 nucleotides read TGTGCCAGCAGCGTAGGGGAGGGGTACCTGGAGACCCAGTACTTC. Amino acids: CASSVGEGYLETQYF.

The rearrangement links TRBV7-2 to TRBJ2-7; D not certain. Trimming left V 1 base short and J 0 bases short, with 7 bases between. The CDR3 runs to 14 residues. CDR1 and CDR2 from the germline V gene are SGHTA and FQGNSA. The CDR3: CASSLGLRSYEQYF. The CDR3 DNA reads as TGTGCCAGCAGCTTAGGACTCCGCTCCTACGAGCAGTACTTC.

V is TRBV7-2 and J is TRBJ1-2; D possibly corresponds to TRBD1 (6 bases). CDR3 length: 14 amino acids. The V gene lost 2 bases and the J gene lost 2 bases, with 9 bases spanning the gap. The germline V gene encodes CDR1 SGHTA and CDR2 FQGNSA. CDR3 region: CASSLMDSNYGYTF. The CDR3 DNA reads TGTGCCAGCAGCTTAATGGACAGCAACTATGGCTACACCTTC.

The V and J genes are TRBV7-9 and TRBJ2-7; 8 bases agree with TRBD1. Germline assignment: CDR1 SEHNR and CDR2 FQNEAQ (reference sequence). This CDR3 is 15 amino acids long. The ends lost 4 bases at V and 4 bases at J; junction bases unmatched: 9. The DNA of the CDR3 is TGTGCCAGCAGCTCCCCTGACAGGGGCGAGTACGAGCAGTACTTC. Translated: CASSSPDRGEYEQYF.

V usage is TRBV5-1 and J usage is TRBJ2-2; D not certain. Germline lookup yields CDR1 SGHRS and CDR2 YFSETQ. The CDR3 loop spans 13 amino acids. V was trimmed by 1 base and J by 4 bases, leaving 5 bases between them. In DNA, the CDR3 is TGCGCCAGCAGCTTGAGTTCCACCGGGGAGCTGTTTTTT. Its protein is CASSLSSTGELFF.

CDR3 DNA sequence: TGTGCCAGCAGTTACTCGGTCAGGGAGGCTGAAGCTTTCTTT. Its translation is CASSYSVREAEAFF. The rearrangement links TRBV6-6 to TRBJ1-1; perhaps TRBD1 as D (5 bases). The CDR3 is 14 amino acids. Trimming took off 0 bases at V and 6 bases at J, with 11 bases between the two ends. Per germline, CDR1 MNHNY and CDR2 SVGAGI (reference sequence).

CDR3 loop: CASSLMAGPTNYGYTF. In DNA, the CDR3 is TGTGCCAGCAGCTTAATGGCAGGCCCAACTAACTATGGCTACACCTTC. The chain carries TRBV7-8 and TRBJ1-2; D is unclear. Germline V gene sequence: CDR1 SGHVS, CDR2 FQNEAQ. The CDR3 length is 16 residues. Trimming took off 2 bases at V and 0 bases at J, with 13 bases between the two ends. Looking up the rest from reference TRBV7-8 and TRBJ1-2 gives the full variable domain: GAGVSQSPRYKVAKRGQDVALRCDPISGHVSLFWYQQALGQGPEFLTYFQNEAQLDKSGLPSDRFFAERPEGSVSTLKIQRTQQEDSAVYLCASSLMAGPTNYGYTFGSGTRLTVV.

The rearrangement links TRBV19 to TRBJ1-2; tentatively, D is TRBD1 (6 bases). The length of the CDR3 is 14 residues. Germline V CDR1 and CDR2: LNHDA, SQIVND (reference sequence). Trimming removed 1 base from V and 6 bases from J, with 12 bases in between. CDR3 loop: CASSIGAGANGYTF. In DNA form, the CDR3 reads TGTGCCAGTAGTATAGGGGCAGGGGCAAATGGCTACACCTTC.

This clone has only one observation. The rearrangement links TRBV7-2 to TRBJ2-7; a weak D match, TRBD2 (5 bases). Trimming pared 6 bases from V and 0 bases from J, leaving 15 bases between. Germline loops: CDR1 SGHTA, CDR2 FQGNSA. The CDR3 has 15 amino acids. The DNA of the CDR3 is TGTGCCAGCAGACTTGGACCGGGGAGCTCCTACGAGCAGTACTTC. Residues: CASRLGPGSSYEQYF.

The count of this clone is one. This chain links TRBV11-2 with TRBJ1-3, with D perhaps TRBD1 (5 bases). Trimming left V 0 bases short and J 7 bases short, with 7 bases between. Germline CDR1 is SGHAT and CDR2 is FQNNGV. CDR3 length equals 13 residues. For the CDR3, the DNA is TGTGCCAGCAGCTTAGAGGGGCGGAACACCATATATTTT. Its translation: CASSLEGRNTIYF. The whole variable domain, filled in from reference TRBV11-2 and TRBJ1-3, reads EAGVAQSPRYKIIEKRQSVAFWCNPISGHATLYWYQQILGQGPKLLIQFQNNGVVDDSQLPKDRFSAERLKGVDSTLKIQPAKLEDSAVYLCASSLEGRNTIYFGEGSWLTVV.

The CDR3 coding sequence is TGTGCCAGCAGCTTAAGAAGGCAGGAGATAGCCAAAAACATTCAGTACTTC. This codes for CASSLRRQEIAKNIQYF. The chain is built from TRBV7-2 and TRBJ2-4, with unresolved D. This CDR3 spans 17 amino acids. Germline loops: CDR1 SGHTA, CDR2 FQGNSA. Trimming shortened V by 2 bases and J by 0 bases, and 14 bases separated the two germline ends.

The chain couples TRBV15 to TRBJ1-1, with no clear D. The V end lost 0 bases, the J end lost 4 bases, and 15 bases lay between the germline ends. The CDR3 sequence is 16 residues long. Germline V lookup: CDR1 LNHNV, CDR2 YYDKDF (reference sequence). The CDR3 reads CATSRDYGRVSTEAFF. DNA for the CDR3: TGTGCCACCAGCAGAGATTACGGGAGGGTGAGCACTGAAGCTTTCTTT.

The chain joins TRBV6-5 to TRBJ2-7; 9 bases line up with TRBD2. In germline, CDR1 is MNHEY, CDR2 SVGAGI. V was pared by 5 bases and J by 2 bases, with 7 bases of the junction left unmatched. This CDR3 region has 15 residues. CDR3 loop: CASSKQAGGTYEQYF. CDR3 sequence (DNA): TGTGCCAGCAGTAAACAAGCGGGGGGCACCTACGAGCAGTACTTC.

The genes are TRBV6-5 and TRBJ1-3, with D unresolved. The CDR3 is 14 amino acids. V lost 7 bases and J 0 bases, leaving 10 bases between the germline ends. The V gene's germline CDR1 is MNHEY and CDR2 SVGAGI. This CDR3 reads CASTADYSGNTIYF. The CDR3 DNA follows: TGTGCCAGCACGGCAGACTACTCTGGAAACACCATATATTTT.

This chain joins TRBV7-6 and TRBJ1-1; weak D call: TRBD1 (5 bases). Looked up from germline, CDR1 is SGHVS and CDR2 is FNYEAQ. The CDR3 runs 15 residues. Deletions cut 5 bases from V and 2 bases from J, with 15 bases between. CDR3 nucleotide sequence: TGTGCCAGCAGCATAGGGGCATATCGCAACACTGAAGCTTTCTTT. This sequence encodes CASSIGAYRNTEAFF.

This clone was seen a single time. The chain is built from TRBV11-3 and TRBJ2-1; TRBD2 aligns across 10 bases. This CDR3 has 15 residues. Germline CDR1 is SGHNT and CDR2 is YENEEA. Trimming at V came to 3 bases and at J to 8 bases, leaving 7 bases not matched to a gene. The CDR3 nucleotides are TGTGCCAGCAGCTTTGAAGCGGGGGGGGCTGATGAGCAGTTCTTC. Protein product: CASSFEAGGADEQFF.

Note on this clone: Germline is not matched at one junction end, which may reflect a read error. The CDR3 DNA reads TGCGCCAGCAGCTTGGACTTGCAGGGCCCTCTCTACTTC. It encodes CASSLDLQGPLYF. V is TRBV5-1 and J is TRBJ1-2, with D perhaps matching TRBD1 (5 bases). The CDR3 consists of 13 residues. Germline V gene sequence: CDR1 SGHRS, CDR2 YFSETQ.

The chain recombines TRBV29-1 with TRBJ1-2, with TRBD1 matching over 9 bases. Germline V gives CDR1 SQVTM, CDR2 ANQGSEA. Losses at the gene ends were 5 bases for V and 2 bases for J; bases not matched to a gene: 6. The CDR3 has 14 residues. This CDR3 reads CSVQTGGSNYGYTF. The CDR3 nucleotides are TGCAGCGTTCAGACAGGGGGAAGCAACTATGGCTACACCTTC.